The T cell receptor beta chain described here comes from a study of T cell responses to AZD1222 COVID-19 vaccine. The CDR3 loop spans 14 amino acids. Germline V gene lookup returns CDR1 MDHEN and CDR2 SYDVKM. V dropped 9 bases and J dropped 6; count of bases not matched to a gene: 7. As to this clone: Antigen: not known.

Study-wide points: The study sampled repertoires only after the peak T cell response. Baseline seropositivity characterized only a handful of AZD1222 recipients. With two AZD1222 doses given, Spike-specific TCR breadth and depth both rose.

Libraries were prepared by immunoSEQ multiplex PCR; TCRdb keeps only in-frame clonotypes and omits some of them. The sample records over 65,000 clones, 92% being singletons. Sequencing used peripheral blood, obtained on day 0 of MenACWY control vaccination. The sequence derives from an adult in good health. The V and J genes are TRBV28 and TRBJ2-1; 11 nucleotides match TRBD2. The CDR3 reads CASVPGTSGNEQFF. The DNA of the CDR3 is TGTGCCAGTGTCCCCGGGACTAGCGGCAATGAGCAGTTCTTC. Full variable domain (remainder filled in from reference TRBV28 and TRBJ2-1): DVKVTQSSRYLVKRTGEKVFLECVQDMDHENMFWYRQDPGLGLRLIYFSYDVKMKEKGDIPEGYSVSREKKERFSLILESASTNQTSMYLCASVPGTSGNEQFFGPGTRLTVL.